This paragraph reports one T cell receptor (beta chain). Its antigen is still unknown. No clone much larger than this one lies a single base away; base qualities are absent. The same CDR3 can be traced to other DNA sequences in this sample. The data originate from a study of control samples from healthy donors and cancer patients (dated by TCRdb to 2019 to 2021). The germline V gene encodes CDR1 SNHLY and CDR2 FYNNEI. The CDR3 covers 15 residues, taking in both the cysteine and the phenylalanine. Solely the CDR3 DNA is kept, with 45 bases framed from the first base. The V and J ends are trimmed by 6 bases and 5 bases, leaving 19 bases between them. Libraries were prepared through the immunoSEQ multiplex PCR assay. In its TCRdb copy, this immuneACCESS table keeps in-frame sequences only and misses some clones. Where compared with another copy, unresolved V genes explain less than half of these, and the others have no known cause. The sample table holds about 140,000 clones, of which 80% to 95% were seen once. The biggest ten clones account for roughly 10% of the sample.

Material for sequencing was blood. Rearrangement joined TRBV2 to TRBJ2-5, with the D call perhaps TRBD1 or TRBD2, as 6 bases match in each case. The source is a man in his thirties or forties in good health. Here is the DNA: TGTGCCAGCAGAGGGGGACTTCTTGGACGGGAGACCCAGTACTTC. It translates as CASRGGLLGRETQYF.